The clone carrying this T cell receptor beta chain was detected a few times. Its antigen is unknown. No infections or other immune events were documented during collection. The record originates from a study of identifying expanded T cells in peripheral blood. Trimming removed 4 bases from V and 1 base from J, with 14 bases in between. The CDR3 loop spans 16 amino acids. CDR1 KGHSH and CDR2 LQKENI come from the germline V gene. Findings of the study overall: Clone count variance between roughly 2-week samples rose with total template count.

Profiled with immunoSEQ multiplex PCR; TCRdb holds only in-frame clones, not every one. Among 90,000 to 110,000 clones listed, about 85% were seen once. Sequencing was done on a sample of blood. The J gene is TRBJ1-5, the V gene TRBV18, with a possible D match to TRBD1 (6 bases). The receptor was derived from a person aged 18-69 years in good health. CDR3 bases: TGTGCCAGCTCACGAGATGAGACAGGCAGCAATCAGCCCCAGCATTTT. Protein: CASSRDETGSNQPQHF.